The 8 T cell receptor beta chains in this list originate from one sample, sequenced in a study of T cell changes during pregnancy in multiple sclerosis. Here immunoSEQ multiplex PCR was the method, and the copy in TCRdb shows in-frame clones only, minus some. Here the sample spans 50,000 to 65,000 clones, under 95% being singletons. Sample: CD8+ T cells from peripheral blood mononuclear cells, taken before pregnancy. Source of these receptors: a female donor with multiple sclerosis, enrolled in a pregnancy study.

The sample holds one count of this clone. The chain uses TRBV5-5 and TRBJ1-2, with 10 bases aligning to TRBD1. Trimming removed 4 bases from V and 5 bases from J; junction bases left unmatched: 8. Germline loops: CDR1 SGHKS, CDR2 YYEKEE (reference sequence). There are 15 residues in the CDR3. The CDR3 coding sequence is TGTGCCAGCAGCCCCCGGGACAGGGGTGTTTATGGCTACACCTTC. This codes for CASSPRDRGVYGYTF.

J is TRBJ1-5 and V is TRBV6-4; weak D call: TRBD1 (5 bases). The V gene lost 10 bases and the J gene lost 5 bases, with 30 bases spanning the gap. The CDR3 is 18 residues long. The V gene's germline CDR1 is MRHNA and CDR2 SNTAGT. This CDR3 reads CANQGETSTWGYDQPQHF. The CDR3 region has the DNA TGTGCCAACCAAGGCGAGACCTCGACCTGGGGCTATGATCAGCCCCAGCATTTT.

This chain uses TRBV9 with TRBJ2-1, with 7 bases that match TRBD2. Germline V gene lookup returns CDR1 SGDLS and CDR2 YYNGEE. V shed 4 bases and J 3 bases; nucleotides not matched to a gene: 10. This CDR3 is 16 amino acids long. CDR3 sequence (DNA): TGTGCCAGCAGCCTCCGGGGGGAAACTAACTACAATGAGCAGTTCTTC. Translated: CASSLRGETNYNEQFF. Supplemented by reference TRBV9 and TRBJ2-1, the full variable domain reads DSGVTQTPKHLITATGQRVTLRCSPRSGDLSVYWYQQSLDQGLQFLIQYYNGEERAKGNILERFSAQQFPDLHSELNLSSLELGDSALYFCASSLRGETNYNEQFFGPGTRLTVL.

The chain joins TRBV4-1 to TRBJ1-2; 10 nucleotides agree with TRBD1. This CDR3 comprises 14 residues. Germline V gene sequence: CDR1 MGHRA, CDR2 YSYEKL. V shed 4 bases, J shed 8 bases, and the junction held 7 bases outside the gene matches. The CDR3 region is CASSLDRGQGGYTF. The CDR3, as DNA: TGCGCCAGCAGCCTTGACAGGGGGCAAGGGGGCTACACCTTC.

The gene calls are TRBV2 and TRBJ2-1; TRBD1 matches at 7 bases. CDR1 is SNHLY and CDR2 is FYNNEI in the germline V gene. The CDR3 has 16 amino acids. Trimming at V came to 5 bases and at J to 0 bases, leaving 7 bases not matched to a gene. The CDR3 DNA is TGTGCCAGCAGTCGACAGGGCTTGAGCTCCTACAATGAGCAGTTCTTC. Encoded protein: CASSRQGLSSYNEQFF.

This rearrangement joins TRBV6-6 to TRBJ1-3, with D hard to call. Trimming took off 6 bases at V and 3 bases at J, with 3 bases between the two ends. CDR3 length: 11 residues. Looked up from germline, CDR1 is MNHNY and CDR2 is SVGAGI (reference sequence). The CDR3 loop is CASSLGNTIYF. The CDR3 DNA is TGTGCCAGCAGCCTTGGAAACACCATATATTTT.

The chain has TRBV4-2 and TRBJ2-1; TRBD2 matches at 9 bases. The CDR3 runs 16 residues. The V segment lost 0 bases and the J segment 6 bases; nucleotides outside the gene matches: 6. Germline values: CDR1 LGHNA, CDR2 YNFKEQ. The CDR3: CASSQDWAGGLNEQFF. CDR3 DNA sequence: TGTGCCAGCAGCCAAGATTGGGCGGGGGGGCTCAATGAGCAGTTCTTC.

This chain joins TRBV27 and TRBJ2-3, with 8 bases lining up with TRBD2. This CDR3 contains 17 residues. The V gene end was trimmed by 4 bases and the J gene end by 1 base; junction bases not matched to a gene: 10. CDR1 is MNHEY, CDR2 SMNVEV, per germline (reference sequence). The CDR3 region has the DNA TGTGCCAGCAGTTCCCCCACTAGCGGCCCTCGCACAGATACGCAGTATTTT. This sequence encodes CASSSPTSGPRTDTQYF.